This T cell receptor beta chain was profiled in a study of cytomegalovirus exposure and HLA in healthy donors. Researchers ran the PCR with 60 Vbeta and 13 Jbeta primers. Only in-frame clones appear in the TCRdb table, and some are missing; sequencing was by immunoSEQ multiplex PCR. Of approximately 200,000 clones listed, more than 70% are singletons. Study-wide findings and caveats: Some public TCRs appeared in many individuals, while most sequences were rare.

Of note for this clone: As yet, its antigen is unknown.

Germline lookup yields CDR1 MGHRA and CDR2 YSYEKL. Deletions cut 1 base from V and 6 bases from J, with 18 bases between. This CDR3 contains 16 residues. The sequencing sample was made of PBMCs. This receptor was identified in a boy aged 5-17 years in good health and CMV-seronegative. The chain couples TRBV4-1 to TRBJ1-2, with D perhaps matching TRBD1 (6 bases). This CDR3 is CASSQVSSVGTHGYTF. The CDR3 DNA follows: TGCGCCAGCAGCCAAGTTAGTAGCGTAGGGACACATGGCTACACCTTC.